These T cell receptor beta chains were read from a single sample in a study of blood T cell repertoires in COVID-19. Assay: immunoSEQ multiplex PCR; the TCRdb copy retains only in-frame clones and omits some. The sample contains around 130,000 clones, 84% of which appear only once. The sequencing sample was made of PBMCs or T cells enriched from blood (not recorded which). These receptors came from a woman aged 25 to 45 who had recovered from COVID-19. The CDR3 runs from the conserved cysteine through the conserved F or W. A D gene is named only where the DNA matches it firmly.

j_call | d_call | v_call | cdr3_length | cdr3_aa | cdr3_nt
TRBJ2-7 | TRBD1 | TRBV5-5 | 14 | CASSIHRGDYEQYF | TGTGCCAGCAGCATACACAGGGGTGACTACGAGCAGTACTTC
TRBJ2-5 | - | TRBV6-2/TRBV6-3 | 12 | CASSYPVETQYF | TGTGCCAGCAGTTACCCCGTAGAGACCCAGTACTTC
TRBJ1-3 | - | TRBV18 | 16 | CASSPLQGASGNTIYF | TGTGCCAGCTCACCACTACAGGGCGCTTCTGGAAACACCATATATTTT
TRBJ2-5 | TRBD2 | TRBV28 | 14 | CASIREGGGKTQYF | TGTGCCTCGATCCGGGAGGGGGGTGGCAAGACCCAGTACTTC
TRBJ1-2 | TRBD1 | TRBV28 | 15 | CASSYYTGTGGFYTF | TGTGCCAGCAGTTACTATACCGGGACAGGGGGCTTCTACACCTTC
TRBJ1-1 | - | TRBV6-5 | 15 | CASSFQWEMNTEAFF | TGTGCCAGCAGTTTCCAGTGGGAGATGAACACTGAAGCTTTCTTT
TRBJ2-2 | - | TRBV6-6 | 15 | CASTSASANTGELFF | TGTGCCAGCACCTCAGCGAGCGCGAACACCGGGGAGCTGTTTTTT
TRBJ1-3 | - | TRBV12-3/TRBV12-4 | 13 | CASSLRSGNTIYF | TGTGCCAGCAGTTTACGCTCTGGAAACACCATATATTTT
TRBJ2-1 | - | TRBV9 | 15 | CASSVAGAGTNEQFF | TGTGCCAGCAGCGTAGCGGGAGCGGGTACCAATGAGCAGTTCTTC
TRBJ2-7 | - | TRBV4-3 | 15 | CASSQLRGPPYEQYF | TGCGCCAGCAGCCAACTAAGGGGCCCCCCCTACGAGCAGTACTTC
TRBJ2-7 | - | TRBV28 | 12 | CASRLQGYEQYF | TGTGCCAGCAGGCTACAGGGCTACGAGCAGTACTTC
TRBJ1-5 | - | TRBV4-1 | 18 | CASSQEGRWGLLNQPQHF | TGCGCCAGCAGCCAAGAGGGGCGCTGGGGCCTCCTAAATCAGCCCCAGCATTTT
TRBJ2-3 | - | TRBV7-2 | 15 | CASSPQQSGTDTQYF | TGTGCCAGCAGCCCCCAGCAATCAGGAACAGATACGCAGTATTTT
TRBJ2-3 | TRBD2 | TRBV27 | 15 | CASTRTSRLTDTQYF | TGTGCCAGCACCCGGACTAGCAGACTCACAGATACGCAGTATTTT
TRBJ1-1 | - | TRBV7-8 | 14 | CASSASTTGPEAFF | TGTGCCAGCAGCGCGTCCACGACAGGCCCTGAAGCTTTCTTT